These 2 T cell receptor beta chains originate from one sample sequenced in a study of molecular identifiers for immune sequencing clone quantification. TCRdb analysed the PCR reads with MiXCR anew, one entry per CDR3 protein. This table holds under 650,000 distinct CDR3 sequences, about 20% found once. Input material: naive CD8+ T cells from blood, with Jurkat cell RNA spiked in. The subset: FACS-sorted CD8+CD4-CCR7+CD45RA+ naive T cells. All receptors come from a human donor in good health. Some libraries in this study had Jurkat cell RNA spiked in.

This clonotype was picked up many times. V is TRBV5-4 and J is TRBJ1-1; D might be TRBD1 (5 bases). The CDR3 length is 17 residues. Trimming took off 4 bases at V and 4 bases at J, with 23 bases between the two ends. Germline V CDR1 and CDR2: SGHNT, YYREEE (reference sequence). CDR3 DNA: TGTGCCAGCAGCGTACTCCAGGGCGCACTCCTGAGCACTGAAGCTTTCTTT. Its protein is CASSVLQGALLSTEAFF.

This clonotype was seen a few times. The V gene is TRBV30, the J gene TRBJ2-7; the D is unclear. Germline CDR1 reads GTSNPN; CDR2 reads SVGIG (reference sequence). The CDR3 contains 13 residues. Trimming removed 0 bases from V and 5 bases from J, with 11 bases in between. CDR3 sequence reads: CAWSVLGVNEQYF. DNA for the CDR3: TGTGCCTGGAGTGTACTTGGGGTTAACGAGCAGTACTTC.